The source of this T cell receptor (beta chain) is a study of shared clonotypes between healthy human individuals. Study conclusions and caveats: Around 5% was the fraction of naive CD4 clonotypes found shared across four donors. Even with large depth, rarefaction showed that sorted-subset sequencing was incomplete. Compared with clonotypes that all four donors shared, non-shared clonotypes had lower generation probabilities.

Naive CD8 cells were CD45RO-negative, positively selected for CCR7, excluding terminally differentiated effector memory CD45RA+ cells. Genomic DNA of each subset was evenly split across several immunoSEQ plates. Method: immunoSEQ multiplex PCR; TCRdb's copy keeps in-frame clones and lacks some. This table holds some 2.1 million clones, roughly 94% found once. This CDR3 contains 14 residues. The V and J ends lost 5 bases and 2 bases, in that order; junction bases with no gene match: 6. Germline V CDR1 and CDR2: MNHNS, SASEGT. A remark on this clone: No antigen is known for it.

The TCR was taken from a man younger than 30 in good health. The V call is TRBV6-1, the J call TRBJ2-7; 7 bases are a match to TRBD1. Sequencing used naive CD8+ T cells sorted from blood. CDR3 nucleotide sequence: TGTGCCAGCAGTCCGCGGACAGGTCCCTACGAGCAGTACTTC. Its translation is CASSPRTGPYEQYF.